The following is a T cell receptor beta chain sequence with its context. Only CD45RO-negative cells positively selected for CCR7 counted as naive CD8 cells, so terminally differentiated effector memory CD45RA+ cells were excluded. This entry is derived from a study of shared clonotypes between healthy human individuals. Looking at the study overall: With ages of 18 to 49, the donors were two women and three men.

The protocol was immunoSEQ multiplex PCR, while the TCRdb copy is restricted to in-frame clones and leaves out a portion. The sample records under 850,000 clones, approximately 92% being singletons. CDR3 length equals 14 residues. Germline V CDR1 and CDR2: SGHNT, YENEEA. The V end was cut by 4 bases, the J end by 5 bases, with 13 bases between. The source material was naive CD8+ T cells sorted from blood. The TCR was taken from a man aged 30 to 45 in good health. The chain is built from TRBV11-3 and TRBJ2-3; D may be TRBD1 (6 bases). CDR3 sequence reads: CASSSAAGEDTQYF. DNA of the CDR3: TGTGCCAGCAGCTCGGCGGCAGGGGAAGATACGCAGTATTTT.